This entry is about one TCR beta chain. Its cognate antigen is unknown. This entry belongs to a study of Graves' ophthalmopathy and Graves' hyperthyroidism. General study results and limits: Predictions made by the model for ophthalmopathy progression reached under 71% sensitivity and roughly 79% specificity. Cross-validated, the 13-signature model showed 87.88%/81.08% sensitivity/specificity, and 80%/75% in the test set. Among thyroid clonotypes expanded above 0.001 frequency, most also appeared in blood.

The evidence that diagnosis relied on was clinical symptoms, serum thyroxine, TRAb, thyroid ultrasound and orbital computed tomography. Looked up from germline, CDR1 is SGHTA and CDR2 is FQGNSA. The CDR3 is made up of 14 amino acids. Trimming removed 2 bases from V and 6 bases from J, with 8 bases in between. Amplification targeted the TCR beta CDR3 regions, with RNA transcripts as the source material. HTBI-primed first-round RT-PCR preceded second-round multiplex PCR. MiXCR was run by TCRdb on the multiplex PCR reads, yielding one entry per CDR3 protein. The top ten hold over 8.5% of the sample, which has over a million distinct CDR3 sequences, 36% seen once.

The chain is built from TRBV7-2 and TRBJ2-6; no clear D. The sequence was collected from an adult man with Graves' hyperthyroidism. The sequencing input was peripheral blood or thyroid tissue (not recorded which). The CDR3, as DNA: TGTGCCAGCAGCTTATCCCGGCAGGCCAACGTCCTGACTTTC. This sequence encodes CASSLSRQANVLTF. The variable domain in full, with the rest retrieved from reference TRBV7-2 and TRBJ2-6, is GAGVSQSPSNKVTEKGKDVELRCDPISGHTALYWYRQSLGQGLEFLIYFQGNSAPDKSGLPSDRFSAERTGGSVSTLTIQRTQQEDSAVYLCASSLSRQANVLTFGAGSRLTVL.